The next 12 T cell receptor beta chains were all read from a single sample in a study of T cell responses to AZD1222 COVID-19 vaccine. Assay used: immunoSEQ multiplex PCR; TCRdb lists only in-frame clones, some missing. The data show around 99,000 clones, around 90% seen once. Sample: peripheral blood, taken on day 0 of MenACWY control vaccination. These receptors all come from an adult in good health.

CDR3 in DNA: TGTGCCAGCAGCAAACAGGGGTATGGCAATCAGCCCCAGCATTTT. Translated, it gives CASSKQGYGNQPQHF. This chain connects TRBV7-2 to TRBJ1-5; 7 nucleotides line up with TRBD1. This CDR3 is 15 amino acids long. The germline V gene has CDR1 SGHTA and CDR2 FQGNSA. V gave up 5 bases and J gave up 2 bases; unmatched junction bases: 6.

V and J are TRBV11-2 and TRBJ2-1; weak D call: TRBD1 (5 bases). The CDR3 runs 13 residues. V was trimmed by 5 bases and J by 10 bases, leaving 15 bases between them. Germline V gene lookup returns CDR1 SGHAT and CDR2 FQNNGV. Here the CDR3 DNA reads TGTGCCAGCAGCCCCGACCCCGCAGGGGAGCAGTTCTTC. Amino acids: CASSPDPAGEQFF.

The chain combines TRBV6-5 with TRBJ1-1, with D unresolved. V shed 0 bases and J shed 4 bases, with 9 bases lying between them. The CDR3 totals 14 residues. Looked up from germline, CDR1 is MNHEY and CDR2 is SVGAGI. The CDR3 loop is CASSYSSEGTEAFF. The CDR3 DNA sequence: TGTGCCAGCAGTTACTCATCCGAAGGCACTGAAGCTTTCTTT.

The V call is TRBV6-5, the J call TRBJ2-5, with 10 bases aligning to TRBD1. V lost 6 bases to trimming and J lost 5 bases; unmatched junction nucleotides: 6. This CDR3 is built from 14 residues. CDR1 and CDR2 from the germline V gene are MNHEY and SVGAGI. The chain's CDR3 is CASRATGGAETQYF. The CDR3, as DNA: TGTGCCAGCAGGGCGACAGGGGGCGCGGAGACCCAGTACTTC.

This clone was seen just once. The chain uses TRBV19 and TRBJ2-3, with 7 nucleotides matching TRBD1. The CDR3 runs 16 residues. After removal of 6 bases from V and 2 bases from J, the junction contained 11 bases not matched to a gene. Germline loops: CDR1 LNHDA, CDR2 SQIVND (reference sequence). The CDR3 coding sequence is TGTGCCAGTAGAGCAACAGGGGCCGCCTTCACAGATACGCAGTATTTT. Amino acids: CASRATGAAFTDTQYF.

The chain couples TRBV5-4 to TRBJ1-4; D remains ambiguous. Trimming cost V 0 bases and J 8 bases, with 23 bases left between them. CDR1 SGHNT and CDR2 YYREEE come from the germline V gene (reference sequence). CDR3 length equals 18 residues. CDR3 sequence (DNA): TGTGCCAGCAGCTTGGTACTCTCTGGCCGGTACGAAGGAGAAAAACTGTTTTTT. Amino acid sequence: CASSLVLSGRYEGEKLFF.

For this clone: The same CDR3 can be traced to other DNA sequences in this sample. This CDR3 is CASSREGGYTF. CDR3 nucleotides: TGTGCCAGCAGTCGGGAGGGTGGCTACACCTTC. This chain connects TRBV4-2 to TRBJ1-2, with no clear D. CDR3 length: 11 residues. Germline loops: CDR1 LGHNA, CDR2 YNFKEQ. V gave up 6 bases and J gave up 7 bases, with 9 bases separating them.

The chain carries TRBV6-4 and TRBJ2-2, with D unresolved. V lost 0 bases, J lost 6 bases, and 8 bases lay in between. From germline, CDR1 is MRHNA and CDR2 SNTAGT. CDR3 size: 14 residues. DNA of the CDR3: TGTGCCAGCAGTGACTCACGTGGGTCCGGGGAGCTGTTTTTT. Amino acid sequence: CASSDSRGSGELFF.

This rearrangement joins TRBV7-3 to TRBJ1-2, with D maybe TRBD1 (5 bases). The V end lost 2 bases, the J end lost 3 bases, and 28 bases lay between the germline ends. Per germline, CDR1 SGHTA and CDR2 FQGTGA. The CDR3 runs 20 residues. The CDR3 sequence is CASSLHSGKIPGPDDYGYTF. The CDR3 region has the DNA TGTGCCAGCAGCTTACACTCGGGGAAGATACCGGGACCGGATGACTATGGCTACACCTTC.

The gene calls are TRBV11-2 and TRBJ2-3; the D gene is possibly TRBD1 (5 bases). CDR3 length equals 14 residues. V was clipped by 2 bases and J by 0 bases, with 6 bases between them. The germline gives CDR1 SGHAT, CDR2 FQNNGV. CDR3 loop: CASSLPGSTDTQYF. In DNA form, the CDR3 reads TGTGCCAGCAGCTTACCAGGGAGCACAGATACGCAGTATTTT.

The CDR3 DNA reads TGTGCCAGCAGACCAACCGACAGCAGAGACAATGAGCAGTTCTTC. Translated: CASRPTDSRDNEQFF. This sequence joins TRBV2 and TRBJ2-1, with a possible D match to TRBD1 (5 bases). Looked up from germline, CDR1 is SNHLY and CDR2 is FYNNEI. The CDR3 length is 15 residues. V lost 6 bases and J 5 bases, leaving 17 bases between the germline ends. Using reference TRBV2 and TRBJ2-1 for the parts outside the CDR3, the full variable domain is EPEVTQTPSHQVTQMGQEVILRCVPISNHLYFYWYRQILGQKVEFLVSFYNNEISEKSEIFDDQFSVERPDGSNFTLKIRSTKLEDSAMYFCASRPTDSRDNEQFFGPGTRLTVL.

The rearrangement uses TRBV2 and TRBJ2-1; D is undetermined. V lost 0 bases and J 7 bases, leaving 7 bases between the germline ends. CDR1 and CDR2 (germline): SNHLY, FYNNEI. This CDR3 comprises 13 residues. In nucleotides, the CDR3 is TGTGCCAGCAGTGAAGCGCGAGGTAATGAGCAGTTCTTC. Translated: CASSEARGNEQFF. Based on the CDR3 plus reference TRBV2 and TRBJ2-1, the full variable domain is EPEVTQTPSHQVTQMGQEVILRCVPISNHLYFYWYRQILGQKVEFLVSFYNNEISEKSEIFDDQFSVERPDGSNFTLKIRSTKLEDSAMYFCASSEARGNEQFFGPGTRLTVL.